The next 21 T cell receptor beta chains were all read from a single sample in a study of blood T cell repertoires in COVID-19. The protocol was immunoSEQ multiplex PCR, while the TCRdb copy is restricted to in-frame clones and leaves out a portion. The profile covers under 200,000 clones, with about 89% appearing a single time and roughly 3% taken by the ten largest. Material: peripheral blood. The receptors originated from a man aged 65 to 85 with acute or convalescent COVID-19.

V and J are TRBV20-1 and TRBJ2-7; D not resolved. CDR3 length: 12 amino acids. V was clipped by 3 bases and J by 2 bases, with 8 bases between them. The germline CDR1 and CDR2 sequences are DFQATT and SNEGSKA (reference sequence). The CDR3 region has the DNA TGCAGTGCTAGTCACAACGCCTACGAGCAGTACTTC. Translated, it gives CSASHNAYEQYF.

The V call is TRBV5-4, the J call TRBJ2-7; 11 positions match TRBD2. This CDR3 region has 16 residues. The ends lost 4 bases at V and 5 bases at J; junction bases unmatched: 11. Germline V gives CDR1 SGHNT, CDR2 YYREEE (reference sequence). The CDR3 DNA reads as TGTGCCAGCAGCCGGGCATCTAGCGGGGGGTTTGACGAGCAGTACTTC. Translating gives CASSRASSGGFDEQYF.

The chain is built from TRBV18 and TRBJ2-3; the D gene is possibly TRBD2 (8 bases). This CDR3 is built from 18 residues. The germline V and J ends were trimmed by 3 bases and 0 bases, with 19 bases remaining between them. CDR1 and CDR2 (germline): KGHSH, LQKENI. The CDR3 reads CASSPDRRGVTSTDTQYF. The CDR3 DNA reads TGTGCCAGCTCACCGGACAGGCGGGGGGTTACTAGCACAGATACGCAGTATTTT.

The chain couples TRBV27 to TRBJ2-7; D unclear. CDR3 length: 11 residues. V was cut by 5 bases and J by 3 bases, with 5 bases left in between. CDR1 and CDR2 (germline): MNHEY, SMNVEV (reference sequence). The CDR3 protein is CASSRDYEQYF. DNA for the CDR3: TGTGCCAGCAGTCGAGACTACGAGCAGTACTTC.

J is TRBJ2-5 and V is TRBV5-5, with D possibly being TRBD1 (6 bases). V was pared by 3 bases and J by 5 bases, with 17 bases between. Germline V gene sequence: CDR1 SGHKS, CDR2 YYEKEE (reference sequence). CDR3 size: 15 residues. CDR3 DNA: TGTGCCAGCAGCTCGGGACAAGGAGGAGTGGAGACCCAGTACTTC. It translates to CASSSGQGGVETQYF.

V gene TRBV30 combines with J gene TRBJ1-4, with D tentatively TRBD1 (6 bases). Germline V gene sequence: CDR1 GTSNPN, CDR2 SVGIG (reference sequence). The V gene lost 8 bases and the J gene lost 5 bases, with 15 bases spanning the gap. This CDR3 region has 13 residues. The CDR3 protein is CAVQGLENEKLFF. For the CDR3, the DNA is TGTGCCGTACAGGGATTAGAGAATGAAAAACTGTTTTTT. Based on the CDR3 plus reference TRBV30 and TRBJ1-4, the full variable domain is SQTIHQWPATLVQPVGSPLSLECTVEGTSNPNLYWYRQAAGRGLQLLFYSVGIGQISSEVPQNLSASRPQDRQFILSSKKLLLSDSGFYLCAVQGLENEKLFFGSGTQLSVL.

The V call is TRBV28, the J call TRBJ1-3; D is uncertain. Trimming removed 7 bases at V and 0 bases at J, with 16 bases between. The CDR3 covers 16 residues. Germline assignment: CDR1 MDHEN and CDR2 SYDVKM. As DNA, the CDR3 is TGTGCCAGCAAATCCACGAGCTCTATCTCTGGAAACACCATATATTTT. It translates to CASKSTSSISGNTIYF.

Only one count was recorded for this clone. The V call is TRBV9, the J call TRBJ1-1; D not resolved. This CDR3 spans 14 amino acids. Deletions cut 3 bases from V and 1 base from J, with 10 bases between. Germline V gene data show CDR1 as SGDLS and CDR2 as YYNGEE. The chain's CDR3 is CASSGEGTNTEAFF. In DNA, the CDR3 is TGTGCCAGCAGCGGGGAGGGAACGAACACTGAAGCTTTCTTT.

This chain joins TRBV18 and TRBJ1-2; no definite D call. V was shortened by 0 bases and J by 8 bases, with 13 bases between the two germline ends. Germline assignment: CDR1 KGHSH and CDR2 LQKENI. The CDR3 runs 14 residues. The CDR3 DNA reads TGTGCCAGCTCACCACCGACGGCAGGAGGCGGCTACACCTTC. Translating it yields CASSPPTAGGGYTF.

This clone has a handful of counts. The chain couples TRBV6-5 to TRBJ1-1, with D possibly being TRBD1 (5 bases). The V gene's germline CDR1 is MNHEY and CDR2 SVGAGI. Trimming pared 6 bases from V and 0 bases from J, leaving 11 bases between. The CDR3 is 14 amino acids. For the CDR3, the DNA is TGTGCCAGCAGCGCTGACAGCCTGAACACTGAAGCTTTCTTT. It encodes CASSADSLNTEAFF.

This sequence joins TRBV6-5 and TRBJ2-1; D is perhaps TRBD2 (5 bases). The CDR3 contains 15 residues. Germline CDR1 MNHEY, CDR2 SVGAGI. V shed 0 bases and J shed 2 bases, with 8 bases lying between them. This chain's CDR3 is CASSYSSGTYNEQFF. The CDR3 nucleotides are TGTGCCAGCAGTTACTCATCGGGAACCTACAATGAGCAGTTCTTC.

V usage is TRBV5-6 and J usage is TRBJ2-2; 11 nucleotides agree with TRBD1. The CDR3 consists of 18 residues. Trimming at V came to 6 bases and at J to 6 bases, leaving 16 bases not matched to a gene. Germline values: CDR1 SGHDT, CDR2 YYEEEE. The DNA of the CDR3 is TGTGCCAGCAACTCTGAGTACCGGACAGGGGGCAAATCCGGGGAGCTGTTTTTT. This codes for CASNSEYRTGGKSGELFF.

This chain connects TRBV28 to TRBJ1-3; no firm D call. Germline CDR1 and CDR2: MDHEN and SYDVKM. The CDR3 contains 15 residues. V was cut by 2 bases and J by 2 bases, with 10 bases left in between. The CDR3 region is CASSLRTYPGNTIYF. CDR3 in DNA: TGTGCCAGCAGTTTACGAACTTACCCTGGAAACACCATATATTTT.

The chain combines TRBV7-9 with TRBJ2-3; TRBD2 matches at 12 bases. V was pared by 5 bases and J by 0 bases, with 9 bases of the junction left unmatched. The germline CDR1 and CDR2 sequences are SEHNR and FQNEAQ (reference sequence). The CDR3 runs 18 residues. The CDR3 spells CASSPLTSGGSSTDTQYF. CDR3 sequence (DNA): TGTGCCAGCAGCCCCCTCACTAGCGGGGGGTCTAGCACAGATACGCAGTATTTT.

A note on this clone: One junction end does not reproduce the germline sequence, and a read error may be involved. The same CDR3 also results from other DNA sequences found in this sample. This rearrangement joins TRBV30 to TRBJ2-7; a weak D match, TRBD2 (5 bases). The germline gives CDR1 GTSNPN, CDR2 SVGIG (reference sequence). The CDR3 contains 12 residues. Here the CDR3 DNA reads TGTGCCTGGGGACTTCGCTCCTACGAGCAATACTTC. This translates into CAWGLRSYEQYF.

The chain links TRBV13 to TRBJ2-1; D is undetermined. In germline, CDR1 is PRHDT, CDR2 FYEKMQ (reference sequence). V lost 2 bases to trimming and J lost 0 bases, with 11 bases between them. The length of the CDR3 is 16 residues. The CDR3, as DNA: TGTGCCAGCAGCTTAAAACGAGCGAGCTCCTACAATGAGCAGTTCTTC. Translated, it gives CASSLKRASSYNEQFF.

This clone was detected once. This CDR3 is also generated by other DNA sequences in the sample. This sequence joins TRBV15 and TRBJ1-3, with TRBD1 as a possible D gene (5 bases). V lost 0 bases and J lost 2, with 8 bases in between. Germline V gene data show CDR1 as LNHNV and CDR2 as YYDKDF (reference sequence). The CDR3 has 15 residues. CDR3 DNA: TGTGCCACCAGCAGAGATCGGGGGGCTGGAAACACCATATATTTT. Protein: CATSRDRGAGNTIYF.

This clone was counted a few times. The chain recombines TRBV5-1 with TRBJ1-2, with unresolved D. Germline lookup yields CDR1 SGHRS and CDR2 YFSETQ. The CDR3 covers 13 residues. Trimming cost V 4 bases and J 0 bases, with 7 bases left between them. CDR3 sequence (DNA): TGCGCCAGCAGCCCGACAACTAACTATGGCTACACCTTC. It codes for CASSPTTNYGYTF.

The table lists this clone with a count of one. This chain joins TRBV5-1 and TRBJ2-5, with 7 bases fitting TRBD1. V trimming: 6 bases; J trimming: 4 bases; junction bases outside the gene matches: 6. The CDR3 covers 13 residues. Germline assignment: CDR1 SGHRS and CDR2 YFSETQ. This chain's CDR3 is CASTPGGPETQYF. The DNA for the CDR3 is TGCGCCAGCACCCCAGGGGGACCAGAGACCCAGTACTTC. Full variable domain (remainder filled in from reference TRBV5-1 and TRBJ2-5): KAGVTQTPRYLIKTRGQQVTLSCSPISGHRSVSWYQQTPGQGLQFLFEYFSETQRNKGNFPGRFSGRQFSNSRSEMNVSTLELGDSALYLCASTPGGPETQYFGPGTRLLVL.

This clone showed up just once. The gene calls are TRBV19 and TRBJ2-1; no reliable D call. The CDR3 is made up of 17 amino acids. Trimming removed 5 bases from V and 0 bases from J, with 17 bases in between. Germline V gene sequence: CDR1 LNHDA, CDR2 SQIVND (reference sequence). The CDR3 here is CASSPQWSASSYNEQFF. Written as DNA, the CDR3 is TGTGCCAGTAGTCCCCAATGGAGCGCGAGCTCCTACAATGAGCAGTTCTTC.

This clone was picked up one time. The chain carries TRBV19 and TRBJ1-5, with 11 bases matching TRBD1. Looked up from germline, CDR1 is LNHDA and CDR2 is SQIVND (reference sequence). Germline trimming cut 4 bases from V and 5 bases from J; bases unmatched to any gene: 4. This CDR3 is built from 15 residues. CDR3 region: CASSKWTGGDQPQHF. The CDR3 nucleotides are TGTGCCAGTAGTAAATGGACAGGGGGCGATCAGCCCCAGCATTTT.